This note documents a single T cell receptor beta chain sequence. Its antigen is not known. This sample was taken from a study of cytomegalovirus exposure and HLA in healthy donors. PCR involved 60 Vbeta and 13 Jbeta primers. Only in-frame clones appear in the TCRdb table, and some are missing; sequencing was by immunoSEQ multiplex PCR. This sample has some 190,000 clones; around 78% occur once, and the top ten carry roughly 14%. Findings and limits, study-wide: No immune exposure information besides CMV serostatus was available.

The V segment lost 2 bases and the J segment 4 bases; nucleotides outside the gene matches: 3. The CDR3 runs to 14 residues. Germline CDR1 and CDR2: MNHNS and SASEGT. The chain combines TRBV6-1 with TRBJ2-5; 8 positions match TRBD1. Sequencing input: PBMCs. The source is a woman aged 25 to 45 in good health and CMV-seropositive. For the CDR3, the DNA is TGTGCCAGCAGTGAAACCACAGGGGGAGAGACCCAGTACTTC. Its protein product is CASSETTGGETQYF.